This record looks at one T cell receptor (beta chain) sequence and its context. This record belongs to a study of blood T cell repertoires in COVID-19. Study background: PBMCs, B-cell-depleted T cells, or T cells provided the cDNA or gDNA that made up the material.

Data came from immunoSEQ multiplex PCR; TCRdb stores just in-frame clones and leaves some out. The table includes around 260,000 clones, approximately 83% detected once. The TCR was taken from a woman aged 45-59 years who had recovered from COVID-19. Source material: peripheral blood.

The DNA for the CDR3 is TGCGCCAGCAGGGCAAAAGGGGGCCGGGAGACCCAGTACTTC. Amino acids: CASRAKGGRETQYF. The rearrangement links TRBV4-1 to TRBJ2-5, with TRBD1 identical over 7 bases. The CDR3 loop spans 14 amino acids. The germline gives CDR1 MGHRA, CDR2 YSYEKL. Germline trimming cut 6 bases from V and 5 bases from J; bases unmatched to any gene: 9.